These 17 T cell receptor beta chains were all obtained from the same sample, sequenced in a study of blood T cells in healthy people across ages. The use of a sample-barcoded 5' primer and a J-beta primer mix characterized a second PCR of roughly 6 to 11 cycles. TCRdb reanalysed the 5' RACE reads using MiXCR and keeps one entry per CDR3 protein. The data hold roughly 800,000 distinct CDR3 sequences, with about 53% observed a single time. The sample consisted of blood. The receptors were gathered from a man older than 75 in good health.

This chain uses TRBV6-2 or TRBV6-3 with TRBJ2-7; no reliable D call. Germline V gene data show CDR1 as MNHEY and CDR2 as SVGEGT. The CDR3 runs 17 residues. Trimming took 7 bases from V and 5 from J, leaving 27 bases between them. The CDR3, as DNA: TGTGCCAGCAAATTTCGGCCCTACCCTAAGAACATCCACGAGCAGTACTTC. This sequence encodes CASKFRPYPKNIHEQYF.

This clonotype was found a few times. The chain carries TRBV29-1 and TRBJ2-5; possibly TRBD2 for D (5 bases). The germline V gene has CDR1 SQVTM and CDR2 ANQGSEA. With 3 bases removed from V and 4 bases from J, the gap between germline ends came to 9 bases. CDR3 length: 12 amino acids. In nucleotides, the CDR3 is TGCAGCGTTGATGAGGGTTCAGAGACCCAGTACTTC. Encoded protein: CSVDEGSETQYF.

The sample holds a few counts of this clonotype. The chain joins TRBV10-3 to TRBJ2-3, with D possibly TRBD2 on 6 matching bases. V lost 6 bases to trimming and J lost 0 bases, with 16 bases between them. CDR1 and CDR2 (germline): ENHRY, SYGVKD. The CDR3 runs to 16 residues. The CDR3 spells CAISVLGGASTDTQYF. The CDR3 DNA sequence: TGTGCCATCAGCGTACTAGGAGGGGCCAGCACAGATACGCAGTATTTT.

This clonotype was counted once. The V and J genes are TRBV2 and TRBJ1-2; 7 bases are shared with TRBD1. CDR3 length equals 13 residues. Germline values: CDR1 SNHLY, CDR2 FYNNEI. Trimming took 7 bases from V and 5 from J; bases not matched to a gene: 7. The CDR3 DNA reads TGTGCCAGCACCTATGAGACAGGGTATGGCTACACCTTC. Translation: CASTYETGYGYTF. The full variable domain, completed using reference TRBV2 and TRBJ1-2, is EPEVTQTPSHQVTQMGQEVILRCVPISNHLYFYWYRQILGQKVEFLVSFYNNEISEKSEIFDDQFSVERPDGSNFTLKIRSTKLEDSAMYFCASTYETGYGYTFGSGTRLTVV.

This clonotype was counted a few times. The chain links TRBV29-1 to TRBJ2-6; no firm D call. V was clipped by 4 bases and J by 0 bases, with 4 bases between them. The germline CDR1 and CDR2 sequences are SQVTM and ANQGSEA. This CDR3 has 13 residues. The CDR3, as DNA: TGCAGCGTTGCTACCTCTGGGGCCAACGTCCTGACTTTC. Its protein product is CSVATSGANVLTF.

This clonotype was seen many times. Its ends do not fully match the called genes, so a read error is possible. The CDR3 spells CASSLAGGLNTEAFF. DNA of the CDR3: TGTGCCAGCAGCTTAGCGGGGGGCTTGAACACTGAAGCTTTCTTT. The chain employs TRBV5-1 and TRBJ1-1, with a possible D match to TRBD1 (6 bases). Germline CDR1 and CDR2: SGHRS and YFSETQ. The CDR3 contains 15 residues.

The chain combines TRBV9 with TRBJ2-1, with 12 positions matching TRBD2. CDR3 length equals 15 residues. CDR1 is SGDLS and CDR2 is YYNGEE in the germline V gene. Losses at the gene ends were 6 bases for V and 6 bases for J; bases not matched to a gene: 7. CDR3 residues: CASNLAGGGLNEQFF. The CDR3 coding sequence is TGTGCCAGCAACCTAGCGGGAGGGGGGCTCAATGAGCAGTTCTTC.

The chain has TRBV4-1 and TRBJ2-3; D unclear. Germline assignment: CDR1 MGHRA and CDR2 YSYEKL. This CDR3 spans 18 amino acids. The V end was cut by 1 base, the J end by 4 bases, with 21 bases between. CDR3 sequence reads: CASSQGPARTVRADTQYF. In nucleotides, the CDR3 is TGCGCCAGCAGCCAAGGTCCGGCTCGAACCGTTCGGGCAGATACGCAGTATTTT.

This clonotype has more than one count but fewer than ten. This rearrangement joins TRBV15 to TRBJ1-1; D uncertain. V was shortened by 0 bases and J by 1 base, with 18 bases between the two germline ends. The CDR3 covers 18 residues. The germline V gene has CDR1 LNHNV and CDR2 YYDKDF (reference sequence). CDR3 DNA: TGTGCCACCAGCAGAGATCCTCGGCCCGGCGGGAGGAACACTGAAGCTTTCTTT. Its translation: CATSRDPRPGGRNTEAFF.

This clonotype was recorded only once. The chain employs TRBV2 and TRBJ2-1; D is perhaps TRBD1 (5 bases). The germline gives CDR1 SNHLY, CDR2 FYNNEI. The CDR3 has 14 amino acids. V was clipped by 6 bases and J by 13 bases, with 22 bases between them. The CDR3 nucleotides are TGTGCCAGCAGGGAGTCAGGGATGATGAAAAAACAGTTCTTC. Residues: CASRESGMMKKQFF. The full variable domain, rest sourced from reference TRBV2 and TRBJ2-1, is EPEVTQTPSHQVTQMGQEVILRCVPISNHLYFYWYRQILGQKVEFLVSFYNNEISEKSEIFDDQFSVERPDGSNFTLKIRSTKLEDSAMYFCASRESGMMKKQFFGPGTRLTVL.

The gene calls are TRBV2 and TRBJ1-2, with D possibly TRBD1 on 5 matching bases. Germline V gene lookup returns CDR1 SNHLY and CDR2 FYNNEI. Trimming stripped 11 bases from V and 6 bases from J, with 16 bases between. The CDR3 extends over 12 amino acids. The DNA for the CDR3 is TGTGCCGGCGGGGGGGAAGGGCATGGCTACACCTTC. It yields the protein CAGGGEGHGYTF.

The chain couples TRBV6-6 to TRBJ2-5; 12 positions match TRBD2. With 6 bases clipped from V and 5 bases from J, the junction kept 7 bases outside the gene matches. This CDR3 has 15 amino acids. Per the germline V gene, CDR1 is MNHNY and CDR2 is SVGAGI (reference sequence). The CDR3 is CASRWTSGVGETQYF. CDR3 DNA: TGTGCCAGCAGGTGGACTAGCGGGGTTGGGGAGACCCAGTACTTC.

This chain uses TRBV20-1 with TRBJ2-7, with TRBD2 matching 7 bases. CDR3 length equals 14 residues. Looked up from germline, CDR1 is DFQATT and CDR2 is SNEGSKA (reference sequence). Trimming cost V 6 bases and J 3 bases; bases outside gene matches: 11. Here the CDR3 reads CSARGLVGNYEQYF. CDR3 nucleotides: TGCAGTGCCCGCGGACTAGTTGGAAACTACGAGCAGTACTTC.

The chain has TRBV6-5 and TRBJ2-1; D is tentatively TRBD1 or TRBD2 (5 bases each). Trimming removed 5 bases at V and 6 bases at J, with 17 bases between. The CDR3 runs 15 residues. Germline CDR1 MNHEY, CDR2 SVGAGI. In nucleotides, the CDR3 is TGTGCCAGCAGTACGAGGGGCATGAGGAGCAATGAGCAGTTCTTC. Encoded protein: CASSTRGMRSNEQFF.

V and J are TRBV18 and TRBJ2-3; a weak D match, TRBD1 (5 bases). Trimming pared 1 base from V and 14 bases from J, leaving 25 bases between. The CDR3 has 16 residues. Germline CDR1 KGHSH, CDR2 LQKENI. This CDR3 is CASSPLDQGWHRYAYF. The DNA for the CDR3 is TGTGCCAGCTCACCACTGGACCAGGGTTGGCACAGATACGCGTATTTT.

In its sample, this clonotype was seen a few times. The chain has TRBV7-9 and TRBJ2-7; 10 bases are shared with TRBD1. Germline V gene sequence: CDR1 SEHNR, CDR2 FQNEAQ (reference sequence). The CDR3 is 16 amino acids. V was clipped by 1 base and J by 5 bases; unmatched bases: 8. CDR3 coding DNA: TGTGCCAGCAGCTTAGATTGGGGACAGGGGTCCCACGAGCAGTACTTC. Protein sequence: CASSLDWGQGSHEQYF.

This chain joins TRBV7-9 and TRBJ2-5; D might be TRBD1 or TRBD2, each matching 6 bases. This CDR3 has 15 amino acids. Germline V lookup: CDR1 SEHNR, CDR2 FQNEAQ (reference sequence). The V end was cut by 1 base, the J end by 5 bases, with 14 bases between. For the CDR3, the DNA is TGTGCCAGCAGCTTAGTGCCCGGGGGCTCGGAGACCCAGTACTTC. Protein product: CASSLVPGGSETQYF.